This TCR beta chain was sequenced for a study of blood T cell repertoires in COVID-19 (dated by TCRdb to about 2020). Notes on the research overall: The collaborator samples originated in the United States, Italy and Spain and spanned the acute and convalescent phases of COVID-19. The prospective study material was composed of cDNA or gDNA derived from T cells, B-cell-depleted T cells, or PBMCs. The dataset comprised deeply sampled blood TCRbeta repertoires from subjects exposed to, actively infected with, or recovered from COVID-19. The repertoires were made available in a free public database intended to serve as a resource for research on the immune response to SARS-CoV-2. The samples were drawn from the first 160 participants of the ongoing ImmuneRACE study and from 1,254 subjects provided by 6 global collaborators. Sample metadata almost always included a de-identified subject ID, COVID-19 status, age in years and sex. Where HLA class I and class II types were available, the types were taken from metadata supplied by the sample provider, not from assay-based typing. The research as a whole found: The amount of clinical and demographic metadata varied by source and participant and was provided uncurated.

Reading the germline V gene gives CDR1 MGHDK and CDR2 SYGVNS. Trimming costs V 3 bases and J 3 bases, and their ends lie 14 bases apart. The cysteine opens and the phenylalanine closes a CDR3 of 15 amino acids. Kept here is only the CDR3 DNA, which spans 45 bases and is read in frame from base 1. TCRbeta CDR3 regions were amplified from genomic DNA using the immunoSEQ Assay, a bias-controlled multiplex PCR. The study's processing was this. Within the assay, amplification of reference gene primers was used to estimate how many nucleated cells each sample contained. To quantify the absolute abundance of each unique TCRbeta CDR3 rearrangement, sequence reads were collapsed and filtered. For each sample, productive Simpson clonality was calculated as the square root of Simpson's diversity index over productive rearrangements. The source is immuneACCESS, and TCRdb retained only in-frame sequences with V and J called. Part of the clones is not carried over; for the studies checked, unresolved V genes explain less than half of this, and the remainder is unexplained. V and J calls and clone size are given by that table; D and trimming were obtained from the DNA. For this sample there are 70,000 to 80,000 clones; roughly nine tenths appear just once. The ten biggest clones cover about 15% of the sample.

Whole blood was collected in K2EDTA tubes by collaborating institutions according to the institutions' own protocols. Collaborator samples were shipped for TCRbeta analysis as frozen whole blood, isolated PBMCs, or DNA extracted from either sample type. On this clone: Its antigen remains undetermined. Within one base of it there is no much larger clone, and no base qualities were kept.

The receptor's source is a man at least 80 years old in a cohort sampled during active COVID-19. The receptor chain draws on TRBV25-1 and TRBJ2-5; TRBD2 is a possible D gene, resting on 6 matching bases. What was sequenced was peripheral blood. The DNA sequence follows: TGTGCCAGCAGTGAGGGCGGGGCCGGGAAAGAGACCCAGTACTTC. This encodes CASSEGGAGKETQYF.